This TCR beta chain originates from a study of identical twins. Study observations and caveats: For out-of-frame beta sequences, excess twin sharing was weaker. Instead of following the same donors, the conclusions were based on cross-sectional statistical analysis.

TCRdb independently ran MiXCR on the 5' RACE reads; one entry per CDR3 protein. The data show fewer than 900,000 distinct CDR3 sequences, with 21% seen just once and about 4.3% held by the top ten. As regards this clonotype: The antigen remains undetermined.

These data also featured in a second study, about T cells expressing NK-cell markers.

This TCR was sampled from a woman under 30 in good health. Material: PBMCs.

CDR3 in DNA: TGTGCCATCAGTGAGGCAGGGACCTACGAGCAGTACTTC. Its protein is CAISEAGTYEQYF. The chain recombines TRBV10-3 with TRBJ2-7, with a weak D call TRBD1 (5 bases). This CDR3 spans 13 amino acids. Germline assignment: CDR1 ENHRY and CDR2 SYGVKD. Trimming removed 2 bases from V and 2 bases from J, with 7 bases in between.